Presented here are 21 T cell receptor beta chains from one specimen sequenced in a study of cytomegalovirus exposure and HLA in healthy donors. The PCR had 60 Vbeta and 13 Jbeta primers. The assay was immunoSEQ multiplex PCR, and TCRdb's table has in-frame clones only and misses some. The table has fewer than 250,000 clones, around 86% seen once. Sequencing was carried out using PBMCs. These receptors came from a man in his thirties or forties in good health and CMV-seronegative.

This clone has a single count. V is TRBV7-8 and J is TRBJ1-1, with D unclear. Trimming took 0 bases from V and 1 from J, leaving 9 bases between them. CDR1 and CDR2 from the germline V gene are SGHVS and FQNEAQ. This CDR3 is 15 amino acids long. The CDR3 is CASSLARARNTEAFF. In nucleotides, the CDR3 is TGTGCCAGCAGCTTAGCCCGAGCCCGGAACACTGAAGCTTTCTTT.

This chain uses TRBV6-5 with TRBJ1-1; TRBD1 agrees at 11 bases. CDR1 is MNHEY, CDR2 SVGAGI, per germline. The trim removed 5 bases at V and 6 bases at J, leaving 8 bases unmatched. The CDR3 is 15 amino acids. The CDR3 loop reads CASSRDRGSMAEAFF. The DNA for the CDR3 is TGTGCCAGCAGTCGGGACAGGGGGTCGATGGCTGAAGCTTTCTTT.

V is TRBV28 and J is TRBJ2-1; 10 nucleotides align to TRBD2. Germline assignment: CDR1 MDHEN and CDR2 SYDVKM. This CDR3 contains 15 residues. Losses at the gene ends were 2 bases for V and 15 bases for J; bases not matched to a gene: 13. In DNA form, the CDR3 reads TGTGCCAGCAGTTTACTGGCCATCGGGGCTAGCGGGAGGTTCTTC. This encodes CASSLLAIGASGRFF.

The chain carries TRBV19 and TRBJ2-3; D perhaps matches TRBD2 (6 bases). Germline V gene data show CDR1 as LNHDA and CDR2 as SQIVND (reference sequence). V lost 4 bases and J lost 5, with 16 bases in between. CDR3 length: 15 amino acids. CDR3 in amino acids: CASSRRLLAGDTQYF. CDR3 DNA sequence: TGTGCCAGTAGTAGACGATTACTAGCTGGAGATACGCAGTATTTT.

This chain connects TRBV19 to TRBJ1-5; D call uncertain. The CDR3 loop spans 12 amino acids. V lost 3 bases and J lost 10, with 10 bases in between. CDR1 and CDR2 from the germline V gene are LNHDA and SQIVND (reference sequence). The CDR3 region has the DNA TGTGCCAGTAGTATTCAGTCATATCCCCAGCATTTT. As protein: CASSIQSYPQHF.

In the case of this clone: At the DNA level, this CDR3 is encoded by other sequences in the same sample as well. The V gene is TRBV11-2, the J gene TRBJ2-5; D possibly corresponds to TRBD2 (5 bases). The CDR3 runs to 13 residues. CDR1 and CDR2 from the germline V gene are SGHAT and FQNNGV. V lost 1 base, J lost 3 bases, and 6 bases lay in between. The CDR3 DNA sequence: TGTGCCAGCAGCTTAGGGGAGAAAGAGACCCAGTACTTC. This sequence encodes CASSLGEKETQYF.

The V and J genes are TRBV28 and TRBJ2-2; D gene unclear. The CDR3 runs to 12 residues. The germline V gene has CDR1 MDHEN and CDR2 SYDVKM. Here the CDR3 reads CATALVVGELFF. CDR3 nucleotide sequence: TGTGCAACAGCATTGGTGGTCGGGGAGCTGTTTTTT.

The chain combines TRBV6-5 with TRBJ2-5; 7 bases are a match to TRBD1. Per germline, CDR1 MNHEY and CDR2 SVGAGI. The junction had 5 bases not matched to a gene; V was cut back by 7 bases and J by 0 bases. CDR3 length: 14 amino acids. The CDR3 DNA is TGTGCCAGCACCGCAACAGGGGACCAAGAGACCCAGTACTTC. Encoded protein: CASTATGDQETQYF.

The chain employs TRBV19 and TRBJ2-7, with TRBD1 as a possible D gene (6 bases). The ends were cut back, 5 bases at V and 2 bases at J, with 10 bases in the middle. The germline V gene encodes CDR1 LNHDA and CDR2 SQIVND (reference sequence). The CDR3 spans 13 residues. The CDR3 is CASSSGTPYEQYF. The CDR3 DNA sequence: TGTGCCAGTAGTTCAGGGACACCCTACGAGCAGTACTTC.

This chain joins TRBV6-5 and TRBJ2-5; 12 bases agree with TRBD2. Germline V gene data show CDR1 as MNHEY and CDR2 as SVGAGI. V shed 2 bases, J shed 3 bases, and the junction held 4 bases outside the gene matches. This CDR3 contains 16 residues. The CDR3 protein is CASSYTSGGFKETQYF. As DNA, the CDR3 is TGTGCCAGCAGTTACACTAGCGGGGGGTTTAAAGAGACCCAGTACTTC.

This clone was seen a single time. The CDR3 reads CASVNPAAFTEAFF. CDR3 coding DNA: TGTGCCAGCGTCAACCCCGCGGCGTTCACTGAAGCTTTCTTT. The rearrangement joins TRBV7-9 to TRBJ1-1; D remains ambiguous. Looked up from germline, CDR1 is SEHNR and CDR2 is FQNEAQ (reference sequence). The CDR3 totals 14 residues. V was cut by 8 bases and J by 4 bases, with 17 bases left in between.

The chain couples TRBV2 to TRBJ2-7; D is undetermined. CDR3 length: 11 amino acids. Germline V gives CDR1 SNHLY, CDR2 FYNNEI. Between the trimmed V and J ends, which lost 8 bases and 6 bases, there was a span of 11 bases. CDR3 bases: TGTGCCAGCTGGATGACGGGCGAGCAGTACTTC. It specifies CASWMTGEQYF.

The V gene is TRBV11-2, the J gene TRBJ2-3; 10 bases are shared with TRBD2. The ends lost 5 bases at V and 0 bases at J; junction bases unmatched: 5. The CDR3 totals 16 residues. Germline V gene data show CDR1 as SGHAT and CDR2 as FQNNGV. CDR3 nucleotide sequence: TGTGCCAGCAGCCCCCGACTAGCGGGTAGCACAGATACGCAGTATTTT. This translates into CASSPRLAGSTDTQYF.

The chain has TRBV16 and TRBJ2-7, with D unresolved. The CDR3 totals 15 residues. Trimming took 0 bases from V and 3 from J, leaving 12 bases between them. From germline, CDR1 is KGHSY and CDR2 FQNENV. The CDR3 sequence is CASSQSRYTLYEQYF. In DNA form, the CDR3 reads TGTGCCAGCAGCCAATCGAGGTACACCCTCTACGAGCAGTACTTC.

The chain links TRBV5-1 to TRBJ2-3; 9 bases align to TRBD1. Germline trimming cut 4 bases from V and 2 bases from J; bases unmatched to any gene: 5. The CDR3 contains 15 residues. The germline V gene has CDR1 SGHRS and CDR2 YFSETQ. In nucleotides, the CDR3 is TGCGCCAGCAGCCGGGGACAGGGCCTCACAGATACGCAGTATTTT. Its protein is CASSRGQGLTDTQYF.

This rearrangement joins TRBV2 to TRBJ1-5; 7 nucleotides agree with TRBD1. The germline V gene has CDR1 SNHLY and CDR2 FYNNEI. There are 17 residues in the CDR3. V was pared by 4 bases and J by 2 bases, with 11 bases of the junction left unmatched. DNA of the CDR3: TGTGCCAGCAGTGCGCGGTCGACAGGGTTCGGCAATCAGCCCCAGCATTTT. Protein: CASSARSTGFGNQPQHF.

The rearrangement links TRBV5-1 to TRBJ2-5; TRBD2 matches at 15 bases. With V trimmed by 4 bases and J by 1 base, 5 bases remained unmatched. The CDR3 length is 17 residues. From germline, CDR1 is SGHRS and CDR2 YFSETQ. The CDR3, as DNA: TGCGCCAGCAGCCGCGGGACTAGCGGGGGGCCCCAAGAGACCCAGTACTTC. This encodes CASSRGTSGGPQETQYF.

This sequence joins TRBV9 and TRBJ1-1; 9 bases are a match to TRBD1. The trim removed 4 bases at V and 0 bases at J, leaving 10 bases unmatched. Germline CDR1 and CDR2: SGDLS and YYNGEE. The CDR3 loop spans 17 amino acids. The CDR3 DNA reads TGTGCCAGCAGCCCCCGGGGCGGACAGGGGCTGAACACTGAAGCTTTCTTT. As protein: CASSPRGGQGLNTEAFF.

The rearrangement uses TRBV6-1 and TRBJ1-6; a weak D match, TRBD1 (6 bases). The CDR3 extends over 15 amino acids. The V end was cut by 5 bases, the J end by 6 bases, with 14 bases between. The V gene's germline CDR1 is MNHNS and CDR2 SASEGT. The CDR3 sequence: CASSQSGTFNSPLHF. The CDR3, as DNA: TGTGCCAGCAGTCAAAGCGGGACATTTAATTCACCCCTCCACTTT.

This chain connects TRBV4-2 to TRBJ2-3; the match to TRBD2 covers 14 bases. The CDR3 has 16 residues. Germline V lookup: CDR1 LGHNA, CDR2 YNFKEQ. Unmatched junction bases numbered 2, after V lost 4 bases and J lost 2 bases. CDR3 protein: CASSLGLAGDTDTQYF. CDR3 nucleotide sequence: TGTGCCAGCAGCCTGGGACTAGCGGGGGACACAGATACGCAGTATTTT.

Points on this clone: A read error may produce the germline difference seen at one junction end. Here the CDR3 reads CSSSLGVKRLRNTDTQYF. The CDR3 DNA is TGTTCCAGCAGCTTAGGGGTAAAGAGACTAAGGAACACAGATACGCAGTATTTT. The chain employs TRBV7-9 and TRBJ2-3, with D perhaps assigned TRBD1 or TRBD2 (5 bases each). This CDR3 is 18 amino acids long. Looked up from germline, CDR1 is SEHNR and CDR2 is FQNEAQ (reference sequence).